These 18 T cell receptor beta chains were sequenced from one sample in a study of blood T cell repertoires in COVID-19. This table comes from immunoSEQ multiplex PCR, and its TCRdb copy is limited to in-frame clones, with some not included. The table has around 150,000 clones, over 70% seen once. What was sequenced was peripheral blood. The receptor set was obtained from a woman of 80 years or more with active or convalescent COVID-19.

CDR3 sequence reads: CASSLGALGAGISYNSPLHF. As DNA, the CDR3 is TGTGCCAGCAGCTTAGGAGCCCTAGGGGCAGGTATATCCTATAATTCACCCCTCCACTTT. The chain employs TRBV13 and TRBJ1-6; tentative D call: TRBD1 (5 bases). V lost 0 bases, J lost 1 base, and 19 bases lay in between. The CDR3 is 20 residues long. CDR1 is PRHDT and CDR2 is FYEKMQ in the germline V gene (reference sequence).

For this clone: The sample holds other DNA sequences that translate to the same CDR3. J is TRBJ2-7 and V is TRBV5-4; D ambiguous. Looked up from germline, CDR1 is SGHNT and CDR2 is YYREEE (reference sequence). The CDR3 has 13 residues. The V end was cut by 0 bases, the J end by 0 bases, with 4 bases between. The CDR3 loop is CASSLGSSYEQYF. The CDR3 DNA reads as TGTGCCAGCAGCTTGGGTAGCTCCTACGAGCAGTACTTC.

The chain combines TRBV3-1 (or the pseudogene TRBV3-2) with TRBJ1-3, with D possibly matching TRBD1 (6 bases). The V end was cut by 8 bases, the J end by 6 bases, with 11 bases between. The CDR3 loop spans 12 amino acids. Germline lookup yields CDR1 LGHDT and CDR2 YNNKEL (reference sequence). CDR3 sequence: CASEGGANTIYF. CDR3 coding DNA: TGTGCCAGCGAGGGGGGGGCAAACACCATATATTTT.

This chain links TRBV3-1 (or the pseudogene TRBV3-2) with TRBJ2-7; TRBD1 is a possible D gene (5 bases). CDR3 length: 15 amino acids. V lost 4 bases and J 0 bases, leaving 13 bases between the germline ends. Germline loops: CDR1 LGHDT, CDR2 YNNKEL (reference sequence). In nucleotides, the CDR3 is TGTGCCAGCAGCCCTGTAGGGGAAGGCTCCTACGAGCAGTACTTC. Its protein is CASSPVGEGSYEQYF.

The chain joins TRBV3-1 (or the pseudogene TRBV3-2) to TRBJ1-3, with TRBD1 as a possible D gene (6 bases). Trimming removed 4 bases from V and 0 bases from J, with 13 bases in between. The germline V gene has CDR1 LGHDT and CDR2 YNNKEL (reference sequence). The CDR3 is 16 amino acids. CDR3 bases: TGTGCCAGCAGCCCCGGTGGGGGCTTCTCTGGAAACACCATATATTTT. The encoded protein is CASSPGGGFSGNTIYF.

The V call is TRBV7-8, the J call TRBJ2-1; 9 positions agree with TRBD1. The V segment lost 5 bases and the J segment 3 bases; nucleotides outside the gene matches: 8. The CDR3 loop spans 16 amino acids. The germline V gene has CDR1 SGHVS and CDR2 FQNEAQ. In DNA form, the CDR3 reads TGTGCCAGCAGCCTTACGGGGACAGGGTACTACAATGAGCAGTTCTTC. Translation gives CASSLTGTGYYNEQFF. The full variable domain, completed using reference TRBV7-8 and TRBJ2-1, is GAGVSQSPRYKVAKRGQDVALRCDPISGHVSLFWYQQALGQGPEFLTYFQNEAQLDKSGLPSDRFFAERPEGSVSTLKIQRTQQEDSAVYLCASSLTGTGYYNEQFFGPGTRLTVL.

The chain joins TRBV7-9 to TRBJ1-2; D is uncertain. With 1 base removed from V and 6 bases from J, the gap between germline ends came to 6 bases. The CDR3 runs 12 residues. Germline lookup yields CDR1 SEHNR and CDR2 FQNEAQ (reference sequence). CDR3 sequence reads: CASSLGGNGYTF. CDR3 bases: TGTGCCAGCAGCTTAGGAGGGAATGGCTACACCTTC.

This clone has only a few counts. The rearrangement joins TRBV19 to TRBJ1-1, with 10 nucleotides matching TRBD1. V lost 8 bases to trimming and J lost 0 bases; unmatched junction nucleotides: 9. The CDR3 contains 16 residues. Per the germline V gene, CDR1 is LNHDA and CDR2 is SQIVND (reference sequence). CDR3 bases: TGTGCCAGTTTTCTGACAGGGGGCGGCATGAACACTGAAGCTTTCTTT. It encodes CASFLTGGGMNTEAFF.

The chain combines TRBV7-2 with TRBJ2-5, with 7 bases fitting TRBD2. The CDR3 totals 15 residues. V trimming: 7 bases; J trimming: 5 bases; junction bases outside the gene matches: 13. CDR1 and CDR2 (germline): SGHTA, FQGNSA. The CDR3 reads CASTSQGWREETQYF. The CDR3 DNA sequence: TGTGCCAGCACCTCGCAGGGCTGGCGGGAGGAGACCCAGTACTTC.

CDR3 region: CASRKRGDRENEQFF. The CDR3 bases are TGTGCCAGCAGAAAACGGGGGGATAGGGAGAATGAGCAGTTCTTC. This chain joins TRBV11-2 and TRBJ2-1, with 7 bases aligning to TRBD2. Trimming removed 6 bases from V and 7 bases from J; junction bases left unmatched: 12. Looked up from germline, CDR1 is SGHAT and CDR2 is FQNNGV. CDR3 length: 15 residues.

This clone was recorded a few times. The rearrangement uses TRBV12-5 and TRBJ1-5; the D gene is possibly TRBD1 (5 bases). Germline lookup yields CDR1 LGHNT and CDR2 FRNRAP. V lost 7 bases, J lost 0 bases, and 16 bases lay in between. The CDR3 runs to 16 residues. The CDR3 reads CASVGRGDYSNQPQHF. The CDR3 nucleotides read TGTGCTAGTGTAGGGCGGGGGGATTATAGCAATCAGCCCCAGCATTTT.

The V and J genes are TRBV30 and TRBJ1-3; perhaps TRBD1 as D (5 bases). Germline values: CDR1 GTSNPN, CDR2 SVGIG (reference sequence). The CDR3 runs 14 residues. V was trimmed by 2 bases and J by 0 bases, leaving 8 bases between them. CDR3 in amino acids: CAWSLTASGNTIYF. For the CDR3, the DNA is TGTGCCTGGAGTTTGACAGCCTCTGGAAACACCATATATTTT.

This chain uses TRBV15 with TRBJ2-7; D uncertain. With 1 base removed from V and 2 bases from J, the gap between germline ends came to 9 bases. In germline, CDR1 is LNHNV, CDR2 YYDKDF (reference sequence). The CDR3 has 14 residues. The CDR3 region is CATSRGAGTYEQYF. CDR3 nucleotide sequence: TGTGCCACCAGCAGAGGCGCAGGTACCTACGAGCAGTACTTC.

This clone was recorded only once. V gene TRBV6-5 combines with J gene TRBJ2-3; tentative D call: TRBD1 (6 bases). Germline loops: CDR1 MNHEY, CDR2 SVGAGI. The CDR3 contains 13 residues. V was shortened by 7 bases and J by 5 bases, with 13 bases between the two germline ends. This CDR3 reads CASTLDRIDTQYF. DNA for the CDR3: TGTGCCAGCACCCTTGACAGGATAGATACGCAGTATTTT.

The chain carries TRBV25-1 and TRBJ1-1, with D tentatively TRBD1 (6 bases). This CDR3 is 14 amino acids long. The germline CDR1 and CDR2 sequences are MGHDK and SYGVNS. V lost 2 bases to trimming and J lost 2 bases, with 9 bases between them. The CDR3 DNA is TGTGCCAGCAGTGAACCCAGGGGCAACACTGAAGCTTTCTTT. Translated, it gives CASSEPRGNTEAFF.

This CDR3 reads CASSLAMSSYNSPLHF. CDR3 bases: TGTGCCAGCAGCTTAGCCATGAGCTCCTATAATTCACCCCTCCACTTT. The chain uses TRBV7-2 and TRBJ1-6; no clear D. CDR1 SGHTA and CDR2 FQGNSA come from the germline V gene. The CDR3 is 16 residues long. The germline V and J ends were trimmed by 0 bases and 0 bases, with 6 bases remaining between them.

This chain connects TRBV25-1 to TRBJ1-2, with D hard to call. V dropped 2 bases and J dropped 4 bases, with 8 bases sitting between them. CDR1 is MGHDK, CDR2 SYGVNS, per germline. The CDR3 is 13 amino acids. The CDR3 here is CASSEEPTYGYTF. The CDR3 region has the DNA TGTGCCAGCAGTGAAGAACCTACCTATGGCTACACCTTC.

The chain combines TRBV6-2 or TRBV6-3 with TRBJ1-4; D is perhaps TRBD1 (6 bases). With 6 bases removed from V and 8 bases from J, the gap between germline ends came to 19 bases. CDR3 length equals 15 residues. Germline loops: CDR1 MNHEY, CDR2 SVGEGT. The CDR3 protein is CASSPPTGHREKLFF. The DNA of the CDR3 is TGTGCCAGCAGCCCTCCGACAGGACATCGGGAAAAACTGTTTTTT.